This T cell receptor beta chain was identified in a study of blood T cell repertoires in COVID-19. Study summary: PBMCs, B-cell-depleted T cells, or T cells were the source of the cDNA or gDNA that made up the material.

The protocol was immunoSEQ multiplex PCR, while the TCRdb copy is restricted to in-frame clones and leaves out a portion. The sample has approximately 300,000 clones, roughly 87% seen once; the top ten hold approximately 6%. The CDR3 contains 16 residues. Losses at the gene ends were 3 bases for V and 4 bases for J; bases not matched to a gene: 9. Germline lookup yields CDR1 SGHVS and CDR2 FNYEAQ. Ages ranged from about 18 to 89 years, with residence in around 24 US areas. Before being deemed recovered, Cohort 3 donors had two negative PCRs, clearance, or symptom resolution. Sequenced sample: PBMCs or T cells enriched from blood (not recorded which). The TCR was taken from a woman in her 30s who had recovered from COVID-19. V and J are TRBV7-6 and TRBJ1-2; 9 bases map to TRBD1. The CDR3 bases are TGTGCCAGCAGCTTTGGGTACGGGACAGGGTCCTATGGCTACACCTTC. This sequence encodes CASSFGYGTGSYGYTF. Variable domain in full (rest from reference TRBV7-6 and TRBJ1-2): GAGVSQSPRYKVTKRGQDVALRCDPISGHVSLYWYRQALGQGPEFLTYFNYEAQQDKSGLPNDRFSAERPEGSISTLTIQRTEQRDSAMYRCASSFGYGTGSYGYTFGSGTRLTVV.